This T cell receptor (beta chain) came from a study of CD8 T cells in ankylosing spondylitis (dated by TCRdb to about 2017). Looking at the study overall: T cell receptor beta repertoires were profiled in healthy donors and ankylosing spondylitis patients so that disease-linked TCR variants could be found. The whole study cohort included 85 to 120 healthy donors and 20 to 30 ankylosing spondylitis patients. Samples of peripheral blood were taken, and for ankylosing spondylitis patients, synovial fluid was collected as well. The research as a whole found: Some motif variants were previously reported in synovial fluid and blood of reactive arthritis patients, suggesting common disease-initiation mechanisms. Significant enrichment of the disease-linked clones was reported in matched synovial fluid samples from ankylosing spondylitis patients. The disease-linked clones had a CD8+ phenotype and were found at relatively low frequencies in peripheral blood. Blood from ankylosing spondylitis patients appeared to be characterized by a TCR beta motif made up of about 8 highly homologous amino acid variants.

Reading the germline V gene (reference sequence) gives CDR1 LNHDA and CDR2 SQIVND. The V end loses 0 bases and the J end loses 7 bases, and a stretch of 13 bases separates them. The cysteine opens and the phenylalanine closes a CDR3 of 15 amino acids. Kept here is only the CDR3 DNA, which spans 45 bases and is read in frame from base 1. This clonotype was counted a few times. It has no known antigen specificity. Qualities for individual bases were not recorded, and no much larger clone is one base off. The sequencing machine was an Illumina HiSeq 2500. Quantitative 5'-RACE with molecular barcodes was the method used to prepare the TCR beta libraries. The study's own analysis went as follows. A new computational method, built on a probabilistic model of VDJ rearrangement, was used to identify disease-linked TCR variants. In TCRdb, the public reads were trimmed at Q25 with fastp and aligned with MiXCR, with productive beta chains retained. Rows with one shared CDR3 protein collapse into an entry with the most common genes and DNA. The authors' filters were not applied to this entry. The sample profile shows 300,000 to 400,000 distinct CDR3 sequences; 20% to 25% of them were found once. The top ten clonotypes cover about 16% of the sample.

The V and J genes are TRBV19 and TRBJ2-1; the D gene cannot be named for sure. The TCR originated in a male donor with ankylosing spondylitis. Source material: blood, either unsorted or a sorted T cell fraction (not recorded which). The CDR3 protein is CASSIEARLTNEQFF. The nucleotide sequence is TGTGCCAGTAGTATAGAGGCCAGGCTAACGAATGAGCAGTTCTTC.